This entry concerns a single T cell receptor beta chain. Assay: immunoSEQ multiplex PCR; the TCRdb copy retains only in-frame clones and omits some. This sample has over 120,000 clones, with roughly 94% found just once. The data were taken from a study of control samples from healthy donors and cancer patients. The specimen sequenced was PBMCs. This clonotype was obtained from a man between 60 and 75 years old with colorectal cancer.

The CDR3: CATTTVNTGELFF. The CDR3 DNA reads TGTGCCACCACGACAGTGAACACCGGGGAGCTGTTTTTT. The chain couples TRBV28 to TRBJ2-2; the D gene is possibly TRBD1 (5 bases). The germline V and J ends were trimmed by 10 bases and 1 base, with 10 bases remaining between them. Germline-derived CDR1 and CDR2 are MDHEN and SYDVKM. The CDR3 runs to 13 residues.